One and the same sample provided the 17 T cell receptor beta chains below, sequenced in a study of shared clonotypes between healthy human individuals. Profiled with immunoSEQ multiplex PCR; TCRdb holds only in-frame clones, not every one. The repertoire holds 110,000 or so clones, with about 62% as singletons. Sample: memory CD8+ T cells sorted from blood. The subset is: CD45RO+ cells pooled with CCR7-negative TemRA cells. The receptors were sampled from a woman aged 25-40 years in good health.

This clone was detected many times. Other DNA sequences in this specimen translate into the identical CDR3. The chain is built from TRBV11-2 and TRBJ2-1; 7 nucleotides line up with TRBD2. Germline-derived CDR1 and CDR2 are SGHAT and FQNNGV. This CDR3 region has 13 residues. Unmatched junction bases numbered 2, after V lost 5 bases and J lost 4 bases. The CDR3 bases are TGTGCCAGCAGCCTGGGACTATACAATGAGCAGTTCTTC. Translated: CASSLGLYNEQFF.

The chain has TRBV15 and TRBJ2-7; tentatively, D is TRBD1 or TRBD2 (5 bases each). The CDR3 runs 13 residues. The V and J ends lost 6 bases and 3 bases respectively, with 12 bases between them. The germline V gene encodes CDR1 LNHNV and CDR2 YYDKDF (reference sequence). The CDR3 loop is CATSGTAYYEQYF. The CDR3 DNA is TGTGCCACCAGTGGGACCGCCTACTACGAGCAGTACTTC.

V gene TRBV11-2 combines with J gene TRBJ2-1; TRBD2 might be the D (6 bases). Germline loops: CDR1 SGHAT, CDR2 FQNNGV. This CDR3 is built from 16 residues. The V and J ends lost 5 bases and 6 bases respectively, with 20 bases between them. The chain's CDR3 is CASSELGAGQFNEQFF. The CDR3 DNA reads TGTGCCAGCAGCGAGTTAGGAGCGGGCCAGTTCAATGAGCAGTTCTTC.

The J gene is TRBJ1-1, the V gene TRBV2; D call uncertain. Trimming removed 4 bases at V and 6 bases at J, with 24 bases between. Germline V gene sequence: CDR1 SNHLY, CDR2 FYNNEI. The CDR3 sequence is 17 residues long. CDR3 sequence: CASSVIWVHSGRAEAFF. The DNA of the CDR3 is TGTGCCAGCAGTGTTATATGGGTTCACAGTGGGAGGGCTGAAGCTTTCTTT. Filled out from reference TRBV2 and TRBJ1-1, the complete variable domain reads EPEVTQTPSHQVTQMGQEVILRCVPISNHLYFYWYRQILGQKVEFLVSFYNNEISEKSEIFDDQFSVERPDGSNFTLKIRSTKLEDSAMYFCASSVIWVHSGRAEAFFGQGTRLTVV.

The rearrangement uses TRBV9 and TRBJ1-1; tentatively, D is TRBD1 (5 bases). The germline CDR1 and CDR2 sequences are SGDLS and YYNGEE. This CDR3 region has 16 residues. With 4 bases removed from V and 7 bases from J, the gap between germline ends came to 23 bases. The CDR3 DNA follows: TGTGCCAGCAGCTTCATTTCGGGGGGAGTCTCGGATGAAGCTTTCTTT. It encodes CASSFISGGVSDEAFF.

J is TRBJ2-7 and V is TRBV14; TRBD2 matches at 10 bases. Germline-derived CDR1 and CDR2 are SGHDN and FVKESK. There are 15 residues in the CDR3. V dropped 6 bases and J dropped 1; count of bases not matched to a gene: 6. The CDR3 sequence is CASSEEAGGSYEQYF. The CDR3 DNA sequence: TGTGCCAGCAGTGAAGAAGCGGGAGGGTCCTACGAGCAGTACTTC.

The chain carries TRBV15 and TRBJ1-3; 9 bases fit TRBD1. The V gene's germline CDR1 is LNHNV and CDR2 YYDKDF (reference sequence). J gave up 4 bases and V 4 bases, and 8 bases lay outside the gene matches. This CDR3 has 16 residues. The CDR3 nucleotides read TGTGCCACCAGCACCCGGGACAGGGTGAAAGGAAACACCATATATTTT. Translation: CATSTRDRVKGNTIYF.

As DNA, the CDR3 is TGTGCCAGCAGCTTAGCGCCAGGGAACACCGGGGAGCTGTTTTTT. Translating it yields CASSLAPGNTGELFF. This sequence joins TRBV7-7 and TRBJ2-2, with D unresolved. Germline CDR1 reads SSHAT; CDR2 reads FNYEAQ (reference sequence). The CDR3 extends over 15 amino acids. V was trimmed by 0 bases and J by 1 base, leaving 6 bases between them.

This chain joins TRBV28 and TRBJ2-7; TRBD2 is a possible D gene (6 bases). Germline-derived CDR1 and CDR2 are MDHEN and SYDVKM. The CDR3 extends over 15 amino acids. V shed 6 bases and J shed 0 bases, with 15 bases lying between them. The CDR3 sequence: CASSLLALSSYEQYF. CDR3 DNA: TGTGCCAGCAGCCTACTAGCTTTGAGCTCCTACGAGCAGTACTTC.

This chain uses TRBV4-1 with TRBJ2-5, with 8 bases matching TRBD1. The end of the DNA is better explained by TRBJ2-7, so the J call may be wrong. The CDR3 consists of 14 residues. Germline CDR1 and CDR2: MGHRA and YSYEKL. DNA of the CDR3: TGCGCCAGCAGCCAAGCTGACAGGGGCTACGAGCAGTACTTC. It translates to CASSQADRGYEQYF.

The rearrangement joins TRBV19 to TRBJ2-7; TRBD2 agrees at 11 bases. In germline, CDR1 is LNHDA, CDR2 SQIVND (reference sequence). This CDR3 is 14 amino acids long. Trimming cost V 3 bases and J 3 bases; bases outside gene matches: 1. In nucleotides, the CDR3 is TGTGCCAGTAGTATCGGGACTAGCGGCTACGAGCAGTACTTC. This translates into CASSIGTSGYEQYF.

The chain recombines TRBV19 with TRBJ1-2, with D possibly being TRBD1 (5 bases). V lost 8 bases and J 6 bases, leaving 16 bases between the germline ends. Germline V CDR1 and CDR2: LNHDA, SQIVND (reference sequence). The CDR3 spans 13 residues. As DNA, the CDR3 is TGTGCCAGTTTGGGGAGCAGGGAAAATGGCTACACCTTC. Encoded protein: CASLGSRENGYTF.

This clone was counted ten times or more. V gene TRBV29-1 combines with J gene TRBJ1-2; D may be TRBD1 (5 bases). The CDR3 totals 15 residues. V dropped 0 bases and J dropped 8 bases, with 19 bases sitting between them. Germline V lookup: CDR1 SQVTM, CDR2 ANQGSEA. In DNA, the CDR3 is TGCAGCGTTGAAGAGGGGACGGAAATTTCTCGAGGCTACACCTTC. Amino acids: CSVEEGTEISRGYTF.

V is TRBV6-1 and J is TRBJ1-5; D is unclear. CDR3 length equals 16 residues. Germline V gene lookup returns CDR1 MNHNS and CDR2 SASEGT. Trimming removed 0 bases at V and 0 bases at J, with 9 bases between. CDR3 DNA: TGTGCCAGCAGTGAAGCGCGGGAGTATAGCAATCAGCCCCAGCATTTT. Translation: CASSEAREYSNQPQHF.

V gene TRBV6-4 combines with J gene TRBJ2-2, with D perhaps matching TRBD1 (5 bases). V gave up 6 bases and J gave up 3 bases, with 8 bases separating them. CDR3 length: 13 residues. The germline V gene has CDR1 MRHNA and CDR2 SNTAGT. CDR3 sequence: CASSAQDTGELFF. Written as DNA, the CDR3 is TGTGCCAGCAGCGCACAGGACACCGGGGAGCTGTTTTTT.

The chain employs TRBV6-4 and TRBJ2-5; D uncertain. V was pared by 4 bases and J by 2 bases, with 11 bases between. From germline, CDR1 is MRHNA and CDR2 SNTAGT. The CDR3 is 14 residues long. This CDR3 reads CASSAGPEQETQYF. The CDR3 DNA reads as TGTGCCAGCAGTGCGGGCCCCGAGCAAGAGACCCAGTACTTC.

This chain uses TRBV25-1 with TRBJ2-5, with 12 bases that match TRBD1. V gave up 7 bases and J gave up 5 bases; unmatched junction bases: 8. CDR3 length: 15 amino acids. Germline-derived CDR1 and CDR2 are MGHDK and SYGVNS. The CDR3 region has the DNA TGTGCCAGCACGGGGGACAGGGGGCGATGGGAGACCCAGTACTTC. It translates to CASTGDRGRWETQYF.